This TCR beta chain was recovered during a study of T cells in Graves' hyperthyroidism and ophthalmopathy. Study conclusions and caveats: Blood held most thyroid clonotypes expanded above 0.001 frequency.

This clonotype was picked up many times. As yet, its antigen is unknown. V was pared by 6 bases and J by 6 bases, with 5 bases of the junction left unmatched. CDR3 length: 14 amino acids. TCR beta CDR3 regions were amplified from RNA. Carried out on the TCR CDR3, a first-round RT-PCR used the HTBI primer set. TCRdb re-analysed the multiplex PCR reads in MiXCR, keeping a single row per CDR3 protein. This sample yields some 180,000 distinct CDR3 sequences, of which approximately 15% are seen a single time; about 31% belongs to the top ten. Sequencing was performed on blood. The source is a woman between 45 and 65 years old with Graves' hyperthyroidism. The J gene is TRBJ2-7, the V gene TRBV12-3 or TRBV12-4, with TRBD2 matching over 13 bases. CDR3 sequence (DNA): TGTGCCAGCAGAACTAGCGGGGGGGTCTCCGAGCAGTACTTC. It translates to CASRTSGGVSEQYF.